A selection of T cell receptor beta chains follows, all from one sample in a study of T cells in Graves' hyperthyroidism and ophthalmopathy. TCRdb re-analysed the multiplex PCR reads in MiXCR, keeping a single row per CDR3 protein. The profile shows 490,000 or so distinct CDR3 sequences, nearly 20% of them singletons. Sequenced material: blood. Source of these receptors: a man in his forties with Graves' ophthalmopathy. Each CDR3 is given with its conserved first and last residue. A D gene is named only where the DNA matches it firmly. Clone size is given for some rows only: seen once, a few or many times, or a class if the clone is expanded.

v_gene	abundance	d_gene	j_gene	CDR3nt	CDR3aa
TRBV5-1	many	TRBD2	TRBJ2-1	TGCGCCAGCAGTCTGGGTAGGGACTACCCTTACAATGAGCAGTTCTTC	CASSLGRDYPYNEQFF
TRBV6-1	many	TRBD2	TRBJ2-7	TGTGCCAGCAGTGAAGCGGCTAGCGGACGCTACGAGCAGTACTTC	CASSEAASGRYEQYF
TRBV6-1	few	TRBD1	TRBJ1-2	TGTGCCAGCAGAGACAGGGCCCCTGAGGGCTACACCTTC	CASRDRAPEGYTF
TRBV10-3	.	TRBD2	TRBJ2-5	TGTGCCATTCTAGCGGGAGAAGGGAAGACCCAGTACTTC	CAILAGEGKTQYF
TRBV11-1	many	.	TRBJ2-3	TGTGCCAGCAGCACGGACCTAGCCGCAGATACGCAGTATTTT	CASSTDLAADTQYF
TRBV4-1	few	TRBD2	TRBJ2-5	TGCGCCAGCAGTGGATCGGGACTAGCGGGGGGTGAACAAGAGACCCAGTACTTC	CASSGSGLAGGEQETQYF
TRBV5-1	.	.	TRBJ2-7	TGCGCCAGCAGCTTGGGCCAGGGATATAACGAGCAGTACTTC	CASSLGQGYNEQYF
TRBV7-2	few	.	TRBJ2-1	TGTGCCAGCAGCTTAGAGCGGGTTGGGGCCAATGAGCAGTTCTTC	CASSLERVGANEQFF
TRBV20-1	many	.	TRBJ2-5	TGCAGTGCTAGAGATGTAGTGACTCAACAAGAGACCCAGTACTTC	CSARDVVTQQETQYF
TRBV3-1	.	.	TRBJ1-6	TGTGCCAGCAGCCAAAGGAGGAATTCACCCCTCCACTTT	CASSQRRNSPLHF
TRBV29-1	few	.	TRBJ2-3	TGCAGGGCGGGAACCCACACAGATACGCAGTATTTT	CRAGTHTDTQYF
TRBV7-9	few	TRBD2	TRBJ2-1	TGTGCCAGCAGCCAGCCCGGGACTAGCGGAGCGGGCGAGCAGTTCTTC	CASSQPGTSGAGEQFF
TRBV5-6	few	TRBD2	TRBJ2-3	TGTGCCAGCAGCTTGGTAGCGGGGGCGAGGGGTACGCAGTATTTT	CASSLVAGARGTQYF
TRBV5-1	.	.	TRBJ1-1	TGCGCCAGCACAGAAACTCCGGAAAACACTGAAGCTTTCTTT	CASTETPENTEAFF
TRBV16	.	TRBD2	TRBJ2-1	TGTGCCAGCAGCCCCACCCCCTTCGGGGGACTATCCTACAATGAGCAGTTCTTC	CASSPTPFGGLSYNEQFF
TRBV7-2	.	.	TRBJ1-5	TGTGCCAGCAGCTTAATTTCCGGGAGTGGGGGTCAGCCCCAGCATTTT	CASSLISGSGGQPQHF
TRBV20-1	few	.	TRBJ2-7	TGCAGTGCTAGAAAGGCAGGTGGCTCCTACGAGCAGTACTTC	CSARKAGGSYEQYF
TRBV6-1	.	TRBD1	TRBJ1-1	TGTGCCAGCAGGCACGGACAGGCCACTGAAGCTTTCTTT	CASRHGQATEAFF
TRBV5-1	many	.	TRBJ2-1	TGCGCCAGCAGCCGTAGGGGAGATGAGCAGTTCTTC	CASSRRGDEQFF
TRBV27	.	.	TRBJ1-2	TGTGCCAGCAGTTTCCGGGAGAACTATGGCTACACCTTC	CASSFRENYGYTF
TRBV6-5	few	.	TRBJ1-2	TGTGCCAGCAGTTACGGTAGTTACTATGGCTACACCTTC	CASSYGSYYGYTF
TRBV6-1	many	.	TRBJ2-5	TGTGCCAGCAGTGCGACTAACGTTCAAGAGACCCAGTACTTC	CASSATNVQETQYF
TRBV2	many	.	TRBJ2-7	TGTGCCAGCAGTCGGGGGGCAGCCTACGAGCAGTACTTC	CASSRGAAYEQYF
TRBV3-1	.	TRBD1	TRBJ1-1	TGTGCCAGCAGCCGGGGACAGGGAGGGGAAGCTTTCTTT	CASSRGQGGEAFF
TRBV19	few	.	TRBJ2-3	TGTGCCAGCCGGAAGATTAACACAGATACGCAGTATTTT	CASRKINTDTQYF
TRBV10-3	.	.	TRBJ2-7	TGTGCCATCAGTGGGGGTTCGACGGACTACGAGCAGTACTTC	CAISGGSTDYEQYF
TRBV6-5	.	.	TRBJ1-4	TGTGCCAGCAGTTACTCCGGAACGCCTGACGAAAAACTGTTTTTT	CASSYSGTPDEKLFF
TRBV5-1	.	.	TRBJ2-3	TGCGCCAGCAGCTTGGTCCTAACTAGCACAGATACGCAGTATTTT	CASSLVLTSTDTQYF
TRBV19	.	TRBD1	TRBJ2-1	TGTGCCAGTAGTATGAGACAGGGGAATGAGCAGTTCTTC	CASSMRQGNEQFF
TRBV3-2	once	.	TRBJ2-7	TGTGCCAGCAGCCAAGATCAGGGGACAAAAAACTACGAGCAGTACTTC	CASSQDQGTKNYEQYF
TRBV7-2	many	.	TRBJ1-5	TGTGCCAGCAGCTTAACACCAGAGGGTCAGCCCCAGCATTTT	CASSLTPEGQPQHF
TRBV6-1	few	.	TRBJ2-1	TGTGCCAGCAGTTATAAGTCCGGGGGCCTTGAGCAGTTCTTC	CASSYKSGGLEQFF
TRBV3-1	many	.	TRBJ1-2	TGTGCCAGCAGCCAAGCTGGGACCATCGGCTACACCTTC	CASSQAGTIGYTF
TRBV4-1	few	TRBD2	TRBJ2-1	TGCGCCAGCAGCCAAGTTAGTAGCGGGGGAAATGAGCAGTTCTTC	CASSQVSSGGNEQFF
TRBV6-1	.	TRBD2	TRBJ2-3	TGTGCCAGCAGATGGTCTGAGCGGGGAGATACGCAGTATTTT	CASRWSERGDTQYF
TRBV20-1	few	TRBD1	TRBJ2-3	TGCAGTGCTAGAGCTCGGACAGGCGGGACAGATACGCAGTATTTT	CSARARTGGTDTQYF
TRBV19	.	.	TRBJ2-1	TGTGCCAGTACCGATACAGGGTCGATCTTCGACAATGAGCAGTTCTTC	CASTDTGSIFDNEQFF
TRBV20-1	.	.	TRBJ2-1	TGCAGTGCTGAAATGAGGGGGGGCACTTACAATGAGCAGTTCTTC	CSAEMRGGTYNEQFF
TRBV5-1	.	.	TRBJ2-5	TGCGCCAGCAGCCACATGGGAGCATGGGGGGAGACCCAGTACTTC	CASSHMGAWGETQYF
TRBV11-3	many	TRBD1	TRBJ2-7	TGTGCCAGCAGCCCAGCTGCAGGGGGCTTCTACGAGCAGTACTTC	CASSPAAGGFYEQYF
TRBV12-3/TRBV12-4	.	.	TRBJ1-6	TGTGCCAGCAGTCCAAACAGACTATATAATTCACCCCTCCACTTT	CASSPNRLYNSPLHF
TRBV5-1	.	TRBD1	TRBJ2-7	TGCGCCAGCAGCTTGGGGGGACAGGGGGCGATGTACGAGCAGTACTTC	CASSLGGQGAMYEQYF
TRBV28	few	.	TRBJ2-2	TGTGCCAGCAGTTTCTTAAAGGGGCTCATACAGGGTTCCCTCGACGACACCGGGGAGCTGTTTTTT	CASSFLKGLIQGSLDDTGELFF
TRBV6-6	few	.	TRBJ2-3	TGTGCCAGCAGTACCCGAGCAGGGGCTAGCACAGATACGCAGTATTTT	CASSTRAGASTDTQYF
TRBV9	.	.	TRBJ2-6	TGTGCCAGCAGCGTAGGGGACTCTGGGGCCAACGTCCTGACTTTC	CASSVGDSGANVLTF
TRBV5-1	.	TRBD1	TRBJ1-1	TGCGCCAGCAGCCACGGGACAGGGGTCATGAACACTGAAGCTTTCTTT	CASSHGTGVMNTEAFF
TRBV12-3/TRBV12-4	many	TRBD1	TRBJ2-1	TGTGCCAGCAGTTCCGGGACAGGGGCAAATGAGCAGTTCTTC	CASSSGTGANEQFF
TRBV3-1	many	TRBD2	TRBJ2-1	TGTGCCAGCAGCCTCTCACCCGGGACTAGCGCTTACAATGAGCAGTTCTTC	CASSLSPGTSAYNEQFF
TRBV12-3/TRBV12-4	many	.	TRBJ2-3	TGTGCCAGCAGTTTACGGGCTACCCTCACAGATACGCAGTATTTT	CASSLRATLTDTQYF
TRBV5-5	few	.	TRBJ1-1	TGTGCCAGCAGCTTGCTACCTACTAACACTGAAGCTTTCTTT	CASSLLPTNTEAFF
TRBV12-3/TRBV12-4	few	TRBD1	TRBJ1-5	TGTGCCAGCAGCCGATCGGACAGGCGGGATCAGCCCCAGCATTTT	CASSRSDRRDQPQHF
TRBV7-8	.	.	TRBJ2-1	TGTGCCAGCAGCTCAGACCAGGGAGACGAGCAGTTCTTC	CASSSDQGDEQFF
TRBV6-1	many	.	TRBJ2-3	TGTGCCAGCAGTTCAGGGGAGGGGACAGATACGCAGTATTTT	CASSSGEGTDTQYF